The clone carrying this T cell receptor beta chain occurred once. The data derive from a study of cytomegalovirus exposure and HLA in healthy donors. Amplification used 60 Vbeta primers and 13 Jbeta primers. Sequencing was performed with immunoSEQ multiplex PCR; in TCRdb, only in-frame clones are kept and a portion is missing. The sample has about 110,000 clones; 74% are singletons. The germline CDR1 and CDR2 sequences are SGDLS and YYNGEE. There are 15 residues in the CDR3. The V gene end was trimmed by 4 bases and the J gene end by 4 bases; junction bases not matched to a gene: 6. This receptor was identified in a man aged 45-65 years in good health and CMV-seropositive. V gene TRBV9 combines with J gene TRBJ2-1; 9 bases align to TRBD2. Sequencing input: PBMCs. The CDR3 sequence: CASSISGGTYNEQFF. The CDR3 region has the DNA TGTGCCAGCAGCATCAGCGGGGGGACTTACAATGAGCAGTTCTTC.